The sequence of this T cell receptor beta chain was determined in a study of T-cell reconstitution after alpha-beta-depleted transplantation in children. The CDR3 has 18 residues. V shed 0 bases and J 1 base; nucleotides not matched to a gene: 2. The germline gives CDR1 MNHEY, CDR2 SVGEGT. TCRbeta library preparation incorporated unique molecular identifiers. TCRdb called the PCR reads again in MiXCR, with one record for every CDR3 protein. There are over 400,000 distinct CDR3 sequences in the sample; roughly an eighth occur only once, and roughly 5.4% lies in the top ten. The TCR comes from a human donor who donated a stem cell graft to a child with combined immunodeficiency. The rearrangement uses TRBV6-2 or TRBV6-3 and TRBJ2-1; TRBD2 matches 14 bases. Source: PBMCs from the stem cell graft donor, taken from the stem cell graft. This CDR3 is CASSYSGTSGSSYNEQFF. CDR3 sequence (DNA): TGTGCCAGCAGTTACTCGGGGACTAGCGGGAGTTCCTACAATGAGCAGTTCTTC.